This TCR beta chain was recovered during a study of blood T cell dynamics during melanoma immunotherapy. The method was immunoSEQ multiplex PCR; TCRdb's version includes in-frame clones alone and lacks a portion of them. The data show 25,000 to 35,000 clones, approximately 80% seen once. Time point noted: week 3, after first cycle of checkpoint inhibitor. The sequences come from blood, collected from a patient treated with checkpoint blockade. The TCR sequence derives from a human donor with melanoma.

The CDR3 DNA reads as TGTGCCATCAGTGCAGCCCCTAACTATGGCTACACCTTC. This codes for CAISAAPNYGYTF. The chain combines TRBV10-3 with TRBJ1-2; D is uncertain. The V gene lost 4 bases and the J gene lost 0 bases, with 6 bases spanning the gap. The CDR3 contains 13 residues. Germline V lookup: CDR1 ENHRY, CDR2 SYGVKD.